The T cell receptor (beta chain) under discussion was sequenced for a study of blood T cell repertoires in COVID-19. Overall study context: Some COVID-19 samples were acute and others convalescent; all came from the United States, Italy and Spain. Sources were T cells, B-cell-depleted T cells, or PBMCs; the material itself was cDNA or gDNA.

J was trimmed by 7 bases and V by 5 bases; bases with no gene match: 5. This CDR3 spans 15 amino acids. Germline assignment: CDR1 SGHTA and CDR2 FQGTGA. Authors' data handling: For nucleated cells, counts were estimated from reference gene primer amplification. TCRdb's copy holds only in-frame clones and misses some; the assay was immunoSEQ multiplex PCR. That table gives V, J and clone size, and the DNA gave D and trimming. The sample lists 400,000 to 450,000 clones, about 90% occurring once. The sequenced sample was peripheral blood. The clonotype was recovered from a man in his late teens or twenties with COVID-19, enrolled during active disease. The genes are TRBV7-3 and TRBJ2-1, with 13 nucleotides matching TRBD2. CDR3 in amino acids: CASSPGLAGVNEQFF. As DNA, the CDR3 is TGTGCCAGCAGCCCAGGACTAGCGGGAGTTAATGAGCAGTTCTTC.